These 3 T cell receptor beta chains share one sample of origin, sequenced in a study of T-cell memory formation after mild COVID-19. From the 5' RACE reads, TCRdb called clonotypes with MiXCR, one entry per CDR3 protein. The data show a few hundred thousand distinct CDR3 sequences, roughly 15% seen once. Material: PBMCs or a T cell subset sorted from them (not recorded which). All receptors come from a young man who had mild COVID-19 (a few samples of this study predate the infection). Cell type and time point are not known.

The CDR3 DNA reads as TGTGCCAGCAGCCCCCCTCTAGCGGGGGGGCCTCAGGAGCAGTTCTTC. The encoded protein is CASSPPLAGGPQEQFF. This sequence joins TRBV7-9 and TRBJ2-1; 12 bases match TRBD2. This CDR3 is 16 amino acids long. Germline V gives CDR1 SEHNR, CDR2 FQNEAQ (reference sequence). The J segment lost 10 bases and the V segment lost 5 bases, leaving 12 bases of the junction unmatched.

This clonotype was found a few times. The chain has TRBV6-5 and TRBJ2-5; D may be TRBD1 (6 bases). This CDR3 has 18 residues. V was trimmed by 4 bases and J by 3 bases, leaving 24 bases between them. From germline, CDR1 is MNHEY and CDR2 SVGAGI. CDR3 region: CASSSLGGWTVTKETQYF. The CDR3 nucleotides are TGTGCCAGCAGTTCCCTCGGCGGGTGGACAGTCACAAAAGAGACCCAGTACTTC.

This chain joins TRBV6-6 and TRBJ2-2, with 9 nucleotides matching TRBD2. The CDR3 is 17 amino acids. From germline, CDR1 is MNHNY and CDR2 SVGAGI (reference sequence). The V and J ends lost 5 bases and 2 bases, in that order; junction bases with no gene match: 9. CDR3 region: CASSKRSGGHNTGELFF. The DNA for the CDR3 is TGTGCCAGCAGTAAACGTAGCGGGGGTCACAACACCGGGGAGCTGTTTTTT.